The present T cell receptor (beta chain) was sequenced within a study of blood T cells in healthy people across ages. Study outcomes and limitations: Estimates of total diversity, which came from one million sequenced T cells, were considered to be underestimates. Per million T cells, TCR beta diversity dropped roughly linearly as age increased. PBMCs went unsorted, and a conclusive naive versus antigen-experienced comparison was therefore prevented.

A sample-barcoded 5' primer and a J-beta primer mix were used in a second PCR of about 7 to 12 cycles. TCRdb reprocessed the 5' RACE reads with MiXCR, giving one entry per CDR3 protein. The table includes some 560,000 distinct CDR3 sequences, around 27% detected once. Comment on this clonotype: What it binds is not known.

The CDR3 covers 16 residues. Germline CDR1 reads SGHRS; CDR2 reads YFSETQ. V was clipped by 0 bases and J by 8 bases, with 20 bases between them. The data were also submitted as part of a second study, on T cells of mothers and their children. Per that paper: Sequencing returned over 9.5 million TCR beta CDR3 reads per mother and about 2.9 million per child.

The receptor comes from a boy aged 2 to 10 in good health. Sequenced material: blood. The rearrangement uses TRBV5-1 and TRBJ1-2; maybe TRBD1 (6 bases). CDR3 coding DNA: TGCGCCAGCAGCTTGGGGGCAGGGGCTAAGATTGACGGCTACACCTTC. Translating it yields CASSLGAGAKIDGYTF. The full variable domain, with the rest looked up from reference TRBV5-1 and TRBJ1-2, is KAGVTQTPRYLIKTRGQQVTLSCSPISGHRSVSWYQQTPGQGLQFLFEYFSETQRNKGNFPGRFSGRQFSNSRSEMNVSTLELGDSALYLCASSLGAGAKIDGYTFGSGTRLTVV.